This entry lists 21 T cell receptor beta chains sequenced from one sample in a study of a mutant IDH1 vaccine in newly diagnosed glioma. Clones were read by immunoSEQ multiplex PCR, and TCRdb kept only the in-frame ones, dropping some. This table holds over 30,000 clones, about 80% found once. Described time point: baseline, week 1 (first vaccination visit). The treatment here: pre-vaccination baseline after standard-of-care therapy. This specimen consisted of peripheral blood mononuclear cells (PBMCs), obtained from a glioma patient treated with radiotherapy, temozolomide or both. These receptors all stem from a man aged 50 to 59 with glioma. Some clones in this sample may be carry-over from other donors' samples.

This clone appeared once. CDR3 loop: CASSPATGGPLGEQFF. In nucleotides, the CDR3 is TGTGCCAGCAGCCCAGCGACAGGGGGCCCCTTAGGTGAGCAGTTCTTC. J is TRBJ2-1 and V is TRBV11-3; 10 positions match TRBD1. V trimming: 5 bases; J trimming: 9 bases; junction bases outside the gene matches: 13. The CDR3 totals 16 residues. Germline CDR1 reads SGHNT; CDR2 reads YENEEA.

The chain employs TRBV11-1 and TRBJ2-3; D not certain. V dropped 1 base and J dropped 8 bases, with 10 bases sitting between them. This CDR3 comprises 13 residues. The germline gives CDR1 SGHAT, CDR2 FQDESV (reference sequence). In DNA form, the CDR3 reads TGTGCCAGCAGCTTAGGAAGTGTCTTTACGCAGTATTTT. Protein: CASSLGSVFTQYF.

The J gene is TRBJ2-1, the V gene TRBV7-3; D is perhaps TRBD2 (7 bases). The V gene lost 2 bases and the J gene lost 3 bases, with 11 bases spanning the gap. This CDR3 is 15 amino acids long. Germline-derived CDR1 and CDR2 are SGHTA and FQGTGA. The CDR3 here is CASSLLGGHYNEQFF. DNA for the CDR3: TGTGCCAGCAGCTTACTCGGGGGGCACTACAATGAGCAGTTCTTC.

The V and J genes are TRBV19 and TRBJ2-7; D ambiguous. CDR3 length: 16 residues. CDR1 LNHDA and CDR2 SQIVND come from the germline V gene (reference sequence). Trimming cost V 5 bases and J 6 bases, with 23 bases left between them. This CDR3 is CASSFRHRAPAGEQYF. CDR3 nucleotide sequence: TGTGCCAGTAGTTTCAGACACCGGGCCCCGGCTGGCGAGCAGTACTTC.

The chain links TRBV25-1 to TRBJ2-3; weak D call: TRBD2 (6 bases). V shed 2 bases and J shed 5 bases, with 23 bases lying between them. The CDR3 contains 18 residues. Germline values: CDR1 MGHDK, CDR2 SYGVNS. The CDR3 DNA reads as TGTGCCAGCAGTGAAACTTCGGGACTTCCAATGGGGCAAGATACGCAGTATTTT. Translation: CASSETSGLPMGQDTQYF.

The V gene is TRBV18, the J gene TRBJ2-5, with TRBD2 matching 11 bases. This CDR3 has 14 residues. After removal of 5 bases from V and 5 bases from J, the junction contained 4 bases not matched to a gene. In germline, CDR1 is KGHSH, CDR2 LQKENI. The CDR3 here is CASSSLAGGETQYF. CDR3 sequence (DNA): TGTGCCAGCTCAAGCCTAGCGGGGGGTGAGACCCAGTACTTC.

The chain joins TRBV11-2 to TRBJ2-7, with D perhaps given as TRBD1 or TRBD2 (5 bases each). Germline values: CDR1 SGHAT, CDR2 FQNNGV. The length of the CDR3 is 16 residues. V was cut by 0 bases and J by 5 bases, with 17 bases left in between. CDR3 nucleotide sequence: TGTGCCAGCAGCTTAGAGGGCAGGGAGATTGGCAACGAGCAGTACTTC. Its protein is CASSLEGREIGNEQYF.

The rearrangement links TRBV2 to TRBJ2-5; D is unclear. The CDR3 spans 11 residues. Trimming cost V 7 bases and J 5 bases, with 8 bases left between them. Germline V gives CDR1 SNHLY, CDR2 FYNNEI. The CDR3 is CASNRWETQYF. The CDR3 nucleotides read TGTGCCAGCAACCGGTGGGAGACCCAGTACTTC.

The gene calls are TRBV5-4 and TRBJ2-3, with unresolved D. The CDR3 spans 12 residues. Germline assignment: CDR1 SGHNT and CDR2 YYREEE (reference sequence). Trimming removed 0 bases at V and 2 bases at J, with 1 base between. The CDR3 loop reads CASSLATDTQYF. CDR3 sequence (DNA): TGTGCCAGCAGCTTGGCCACAGATACGCAGTATTTT.

This clone was found once. The rearrangement links TRBV4-1 to TRBJ2-7; no reliable D call. The CDR3 consists of 11 residues. Trimming removed 1 base at V and 5 bases at J, with 3 bases between. CDR1 and CDR2 (germline): MGHRA, YSYEKL. CDR3: CASSQGDEQYF. In nucleotides, the CDR3 is TGCGCCAGCAGCCAAGGGGACGAGCAGTACTTC.

This clone came up once. The chain has TRBV5-1 and TRBJ2-5, with 8 bases matching TRBD2. The CDR3 extends over 15 amino acids. V shed 0 bases, J shed 4 bases, and the junction held 5 bases outside the gene matches. Germline-derived CDR1 and CDR2 are SGHRS and YFSETQ. The CDR3 DNA is TGCGCCAGCAGCTTGGAAACTAGCGGAGGAGAGACCCAGTACTTC. This sequence encodes CASSLETSGGETQYF.

The genes are TRBV28 and TRBJ1-4, with unresolved D. Trimming removed 6 bases from V and 10 bases from J, with 24 bases in between. CDR1 and CDR2 (germline): MDHEN, SYDVKM. This CDR3 is 16 amino acids long. The CDR3 protein is CASRITRSVFGGKLFF. Written as DNA, the CDR3 is TGTGCCAGCAGAATAACCCGATCGGTCTTTGGTGGAAAACTGTTTTTT. The whole variable domain, filled in from reference TRBV28 and TRBJ1-4, reads DVKVTQSSRYLVKRTGEKVFLECVQDMDHENMFWYRQDPGLGLRLIYFSYDVKMKEKGDIPEGYSVSREKKERFSLILESASTNQTSMYLCASRITRSVFGGKLFFGSGTQLSVL.

The chain recombines TRBV5-1 with TRBJ2-1; D ambiguous. The germline V gene has CDR1 SGHRS and CDR2 YFSETQ. There are 15 residues in the CDR3. Trimming shortened V by 4 bases and J by 0 bases, and 11 bases separated the two germline ends. The DNA of the CDR3 is TGCGCCAGCAGCCCCGGTCCGATCTCCTACAATGAGCAGTTCTTC. Protein sequence: CASSPGPISYNEQFF.

As regards this clone: Other DNA sequences in the same sample also yield this CDR3. J is TRBJ1-1 and V is TRBV27, with TRBD1 identical over 8 bases. From germline, CDR1 is MNHEY and CDR2 SMNVEV (reference sequence). Trimming at V came to 5 bases and at J to 5 bases, leaving 1 base not matched to a gene. This CDR3 has 12 residues. The CDR3 loop is CASSDRGTEAFF. CDR3 DNA sequence: TGTGCCAGCAGTGACAGGGGAACTGAAGCTTTCTTT.

The V gene is TRBV25-1, the J gene TRBJ2-7, with TRBD1 as a possible D gene (6 bases). Germline values: CDR1 MGHDK, CDR2 SYGVNS. The V end lost 10 bases, the J end lost 0 bases, and 10 bases lay between the germline ends. The CDR3 consists of 12 residues. CDR3 residues: CATSRGSYEQYF. The DNA of the CDR3 is TGTGCCACTTCCAGGGGCTCCTACGAGCAGTACTTC.

The chain links TRBV30 to TRBJ2-7; no firm D call. Germline values: CDR1 GTSNPN, CDR2 SVGIG (reference sequence). This CDR3 is 12 amino acids long. Deletions cut 4 bases from V and 1 base from J, with 8 bases between. As DNA, the CDR3 is TGTGCCTGGAATCAGGATTCCTACGAGCAGTACTTC. Encoded protein: CAWNQDSYEQYF.

This clone was seen a handful of times. The chain links TRBV9 to TRBJ2-7; 13 positions match TRBD2. V dropped 2 bases and J dropped 5; count of bases not matched to a gene: 4. The CDR3 sequence is 15 residues long. The germline CDR1 and CDR2 sequences are SGDLS and YYNGEE. The CDR3 DNA sequence: TGTGCCAGCAGCGTGGGACTAGCGGGGTCCCACGAGCAGTACTTC. Its translation is CASSVGLAGSHEQYF.

This clone was seen only a few times. The V and J genes are TRBV2 and TRBJ2-1; D is undetermined. Trimming removed 7 bases at V and 1 base at J, with 14 bases between. The CDR3 loop spans 15 amino acids. Per the germline V gene, CDR1 is SNHLY and CDR2 is FYNNEI. CDR3 DNA sequence: TGTGCCAGCATCCCTCGGCAGAAGTCCTACAATGAGCAGTTCTTC. Translating gives CASIPRQKSYNEQFF.

The rearrangement links TRBV7-2 to TRBJ2-7; perhaps TRBD2 as D (7 bases). CDR3 size: 15 residues. The germline CDR1 and CDR2 sequences are SGHTA and FQGNSA. Trimming took off 3 bases at V and 0 bases at J, with 12 bases between the two ends. In DNA, the CDR3 is TGTGCCAGCAGCTTCGAGGGGGGGAGCTCCTACGAGCAGTACTTC. This codes for CASSFEGGSSYEQYF.

The genes are TRBV15 and TRBJ2-2; D gene unclear. CDR3 length: 12 amino acids. Trimming pared 3 bases from V and 3 bases from J, leaving 2 bases between. Germline CDR1 is LNHNV and CDR2 is YYDKDF (reference sequence). The CDR3 reads CATSSDTGELFF. The CDR3 coding sequence is TGTGCCACCAGCAGTGACACCGGGGAGCTGTTTTTT.

This clone has more than one count but fewer than ten. The V and J genes are TRBV5-1 and TRBJ1-1; D gene unclear. V gave up 0 bases and J gave up 1 base, with 4 bases separating them. The germline V gene has CDR1 SGHRS and CDR2 YFSETQ. The CDR3 covers 13 residues. CDR3 nucleotides: TGCGCCAGCAGCTTGGACCGGAACACTGAAGCTTTCTTT. This codes for CASSLDRNTEAFF.